Presented here are 24 T cell receptor beta chains from one specimen sequenced in a study of regulatory T cells in long-lasting Graves disease. Indicated time point: persistent/refractory GD, antithyroid drugs over 5 years with positive TRAb. From PBMCs, RNA was extracted and then used to make the TCR library. Construction of the TCR beta libraries employed iRepertoire HTBI primers in conjunction with Arm-PCR of CDR3 regions. TCRdb analysed the multiplex PCR reads with MiXCR anew, one entry per CDR3 protein. The sample consists of fewer than 450,000 distinct CDR3 sequences, roughly a quarter of them appearing once. Sample: peripheral blood mononuclear cells (PBMCs), taken when the disease was refractory, from a patient treated with antithyroid drugs. These receptors all stem from a female donor with Graves disease.

This CDR3 is CSAPDRETQYF. As DNA, the CDR3 is TGCAGTGCTCCAGATCGGGAGACCCAGTACTTC. The chain carries TRBV20-1 and TRBJ2-5; D not resolved. Germline V CDR1 and CDR2: DFQATT, SNEGSKA (reference sequence). The CDR3 loop spans 11 amino acids. Trimming took off 5 bases at V and 5 bases at J, with 9 bases between the two ends.

Ten or more counts support this clonotype. The V call is TRBV20-1, the J call TRBJ2-5, with TRBD1 matching over 8 bases. The CDR3 loop spans 13 amino acids. The germline gives CDR1 DFQATT, CDR2 SNEGSKA (reference sequence). Losses at the gene ends were 3 bases for V and 5 bases for J; bases not matched to a gene: 5. CDR3 bases: TGCAGTGCTAGGAGGACAGGGCGGGAGACCCAGTACTTC. The encoded protein is CSARRTGRETQYF.

This clonotype showed up many times. The rearrangement uses TRBV28 and TRBJ2-7, with a tentative D call TRBD2 (6 bases). Trimming removed 5 bases at V and 3 bases at J, with 20 bases between. The CDR3 is 16 amino acids. The germline CDR1 and CDR2 sequences are MDHEN and SYDVKM. In DNA, the CDR3 is TGTGCCAGCAGTCCTGCGGGTATCGACGGGGGCTACGAGCAGTACTTC. It is translated as CASSPAGIDGGYEQYF.

In this sample, this clonotype turned up a few times. This chain connects TRBV6-2 or TRBV6-3 to TRBJ2-3; 9 bases agree with TRBD2. With 2 bases clipped from V and 5 bases from J, the junction kept 8 bases outside the gene matches. Germline V gene sequence: CDR1 MNHEY, CDR2 SVGEGT. This CDR3 spans 16 amino acids. CDR3 coding DNA: TGTGCCAGCAGTTACGGAGCGGGGGGTTTATTAGATACGCAGTATTTT. Protein product: CASSYGAGGLLDTQYF.

This clonotype was observed a handful of times. V is TRBV29-1 and J is TRBJ1-2; no reliable D call. Trimming removed 4 bases at V and 3 bases at J, with 12 bases between. CDR1 is SQVTM and CDR2 is ANQGSEA in the germline V gene. This CDR3 is built from 13 residues. The CDR3 loop reads CSVAGSGDYGYTF. DNA of the CDR3: TGCAGCGTTGCGGGCTCGGGTGACTATGGCTACACCTTC.

This clonotype has more than one count but fewer than ten. The chain has TRBV10-2 and TRBJ2-7; perhaps D is TRBD1 or TRBD2 (6 bases each). Germline V gene data show CDR1 as WSHSY and CDR2 as SAAADI. With 3 bases removed from V and 5 bases from J, the gap between germline ends came to 11 bases. The CDR3 contains 13 residues. The CDR3, as DNA: TGCGCCAGCAGTGATACAGGGAGGAACGAGCAGTACTTC. Translating it yields CASSDTGRNEQYF.

There are a few counts of this clonotype. The chain combines TRBV20-1 with TRBJ2-3; D is perhaps TRBD1 or TRBD2 (5 bases each). V was trimmed by 3 bases and J by 6 bases, leaving 28 bases between them. CDR1 and CDR2 (germline): DFQATT, SNEGSKA (reference sequence). CDR3 length: 18 residues. CDR3 region: CSASQRGELVAPVDTQYF. The CDR3 region has the DNA TGCAGTGCTAGTCAGAGGGGAGAACTAGTAGCGCCAGTGGATACGCAGTATTTT.

This clonotype was seen a few times. The genes are TRBV5-1 and TRBJ2-2; 12 bases match TRBD2. Unmatched junction bases numbered 9, after V lost 3 bases and J lost 6 bases. The CDR3 spans 17 residues. Germline-derived CDR1 and CDR2 are SGHRS and YFSETQ. CDR3 in DNA: TGCGCCAGCAGCTCATATTCCGGGACTAGCGGGTCCGGGGAGCTGTTTTTT. This codes for CASSSYSGTSGSGELFF.

In regard to this clonotype: This likely stems from a read error, as it lies one base from a far larger clone. V is TRBV2 and J is TRBJ2-1; perhaps TRBD1 as D (6 bases). CDR3 length: 13 residues. Trimming shortened V by 3 bases and J by 10 bases, and 13 bases separated the two germline ends. Germline lookup yields CDR1 SNHLY and CDR2 FYNNEI. This chain's CDR3 is CASSDRGIDEQFF. CDR3 DNA sequence: TGTGCCAGCAGTGACAGGGGTATCGACGAGCAGTTCTTC.

Details on this clonotype: The junction and the germline gene differ at one end; a read error may be behind it. CDR3 in amino acids: CASSLDSYTEAFF. CDR3 DNA sequence: TGTGCCAGCAGCCTAGACAGTTACACTGAAGCTTTCTTT. The chain joins TRBV5-1 to TRBJ1-1, with a tentative D call TRBD1 (5 bases). The CDR3 spans 13 residues. Germline CDR1 SGHRS, CDR2 YFSETQ.

This clonotype showed up just a few times. The chain joins TRBV4-1 to TRBJ1-4, with 7 positions matching TRBD1. V gave up 2 bases and J gave up 7 bases; unmatched junction bases: 10. CDR3 size: 16 residues. Germline V gene data show CDR1 as MGHRA and CDR2 as YSYEKL. The CDR3: CASSQTRGASVEKLFF. CDR3 nucleotide sequence: TGCGCCAGCAGCCAAACCAGGGGGGCCTCGGTTGAAAAACTGTTTTTT.

This clonotype was observed a few times. The chain employs TRBV30 and TRBJ1-3, with a tentative D call TRBD1 (5 bases). The CDR3 has 14 residues. Germline CDR1 GTSNPN, CDR2 SVGIG (reference sequence). Trimming left V 2 bases short and J 2 bases short, with 10 bases between. CDR3 in DNA: TGTGCCTGGAGTATGAGGGGCGCTGGAAACACCATATATTTT. Translating gives CAWSMRGAGNTIYF.

As to this clonotype: This may come from a read error, since a much larger clone is one base off. The rearrangement links TRBV2 to TRBJ1-1, with D hard to call. This CDR3 has 14 amino acids. Germline V gene lookup returns CDR1 SNHLY and CDR2 FYNNEI. V was clipped by 5 bases and J by 4 bases, with 14 bases between them. Written as DNA, the CDR3 is TGTGCCAGCAGTTTCCACAAACTGAGCACTGAAGCTTTCTTT. It codes for CASSFHKLSTEAFF.

Many counts were recorded for this clonotype. This rearrangement joins TRBV11-2 to TRBJ2-2, with D hard to call. V lost 3 bases and J 0 bases, leaving 8 bases between the germline ends. The CDR3 runs 15 residues. In germline, CDR1 is SGHAT, CDR2 FQNNGV. The CDR3 protein is CASSLSEANTGELFF. The DNA for the CDR3 is TGTGCCAGCAGCTTGTCAGAAGCGAACACCGGGGAGCTGTTTTTT. Full variable domain (missing parts from reference TRBV11-2 and TRBJ2-2): EAGVAQSPRYKIIEKRQSVAFWCNPISGHATLYWYQQILGQGPKLLIQFQNNGVVDDSQLPKDRFSAERLKGVDSTLKIQPAKLEDSAVYLCASSLSEANTGELFFGEGSRLTVL.

The chain is built from TRBV19 and TRBJ1-5, with no clear D. Germline values: CDR1 LNHDA, CDR2 SQIVND (reference sequence). V dropped 9 bases and J dropped 3 bases, with 18 bases sitting between them. The CDR3 spans 15 residues. In nucleotides, the CDR3 is TGTGCCAGCCTTGCCCGAGACCGAATCAATCAGCCCCAGCATTTT. This codes for CASLARDRINQPQHF.

Note on this clonotype: One base away lies a much larger clone, so this may be a sequencing read error. The J gene is TRBJ1-1, the V gene TRBV24-1; D perhaps matches TRBD1 (5 bases). V was pared by 2 bases and J by 3 bases, with 6 bases between. CDR3 size: 13 residues. The germline V gene has CDR1 KGHDR and CDR2 SFDVKD. CDR3 in DNA: TGTGCCACCAGTGATTGGGGGGACACTGAAGCTTTCTTT. This encodes CATSDWGDTEAFF.

The V gene is TRBV29-1, the J gene TRBJ1-1; maybe TRBD1 (5 bases). This CDR3 is built from 12 residues. Germline CDR1 SQVTM, CDR2 ANQGSEA. V was trimmed by 8 bases and J by 11 bases, leaving 21 bases between them. CDR3 amino acids: CSLGQPGVRAFF. The DNA of the CDR3 is TGCAGCCTCGGACAACCCGGCGTGCGGGCTTTCTTT.

The rearrangement links TRBV4-1 to TRBJ2-7; TRBD2 is a possible D gene (6 bases). The V end lost 5 bases, the J end lost 3 bases, and 11 bases lay between the germline ends. The CDR3 is made up of 13 amino acids. The germline gives CDR1 MGHRA, CDR2 YSYEKL. CDR3 sequence: CASSTGLNYEQYF. CDR3 DNA: TGCGCCAGCAGCACGGGACTTAACTACGAGCAGTACTTC.

This clonotype was counted between two and nine times. The J gene is TRBJ2-7, the V gene TRBV19; TRBD1 matches at 10 bases. The CDR3 is 18 residues long. Trimming removed 4 bases from V and 2 bases from J; junction bases left unmatched: 14. Germline V gene lookup returns CDR1 LNHDA and CDR2 SQIVND (reference sequence). The CDR3 sequence is CASSSGTGDASITYEQYF. The CDR3, as DNA: TGTGCCAGTAGTAGCGGGACAGGGGACGCTTCGATTACCTACGAGCAGTACTTC.

This clonotype was counted a few times. The gene calls are TRBV2 and TRBJ1-1; perhaps TRBD1 as D (6 bases). Germline lookup yields CDR1 SNHLY and CDR2 FYNNEI. V was clipped by 4 bases and J by 6 bases, with 15 bases between them. The CDR3 consists of 14 residues. The CDR3 loop is CASSVSDRSSEAFF. CDR3 in DNA: TGTGCCAGCAGTGTTTCGGACAGATCGTCTGAAGCTTTCTTT.

There are many counts of this clonotype. The chain couples TRBV7-2 to TRBJ2-7, with TRBD2 matching over 7 bases. Trimming at V came to 5 bases and at J to 1 base, leaving 8 bases not matched to a gene. Per the germline V gene, CDR1 is SGHTA and CDR2 is FQGNSA. There are 15 residues in the CDR3. CDR3 amino acids: CASSPSGGLSYEQYF. CDR3 sequence (DNA): TGTGCCAGCAGCCCTAGCGGAGGACTTTCCTACGAGCAGTACTTC.

The sample holds many counts of this clonotype. The CDR3 nucleotides read TGTGCCAGCAGTTTAGCGCAGACACCCGAGCAGTACTTC. Encoded protein: CASSLAQTPEQYF. The rearrangement uses TRBV12-3 or TRBV12-4 and TRBJ2-7; the D is unclear. V shed 0 bases and J shed 6 bases, with 9 bases lying between them. The CDR3 has 13 residues.

This clonotype was detected many times. The V and J genes are TRBV12-3 or TRBV12-4 and TRBJ1-1; unclear D gene. The CDR3 is 15 residues long. Trimming stripped 1 base from V and 0 bases from J, with 9 bases between. CDR3 coding DNA: TGTGCCAGCAGTTTAGGAAGCGCCCTGAACACTGAAGCTTTCTTT. Amino acid sequence: CASSLGSALNTEAFF.

The rearrangement joins TRBV7-9 to TRBJ1-2, with D perhaps matching TRBD1 (6 bases). CDR3 length equals 14 residues. Trimming removed 5 bases from V and 3 bases from J, with 13 bases in between. The V gene's germline CDR1 is SEHNR and CDR2 FQNEAQ (reference sequence). CDR3: CASSDTQGYYGYTF. CDR3 in DNA: TGTGCCAGCAGCGATACCCAGGGGTACTATGGCTACACCTTC.